This section outlines one T cell receptor (beta chain) sequence together with its context. The target antigen is unknown. The sample comes from a study of cytomegalovirus exposure and HLA in healthy donors. Study outcomes and limitations: What a later analysis reportedly showed was that an Asian-associated ancestry cluster had fewer N-insertions than the approximately 720-donor mean.

PCR was performed using 60 Vbeta and 13 Jbeta primers. Per the study methods: Roughly 11 million shared chains were among about 80 million unique TCR beta chains counted in a later analysis. Sequencing used immunoSEQ multiplex PCR; TCRdb keeps in-frame clones, though not all of them. The V and J calls and the clone size are those of that table, but D and trimming were determined from the DNA. The sample consists of 250,000 to 300,000 clones, about four fifths of them appearing once. V was trimmed by 2 bases and J by 5 bases, leaving 12 bases between them. This CDR3 has 14 amino acids. Germline V gene sequence: CDR1 LNHNV, CDR2 YYDKDF (reference sequence).

The sequencing sample was made of PBMCs. The receptor was isolated from a woman aged 35 to 49 in good health and CMV-seropositive. The chain links TRBV15 to TRBJ2-5, with D possibly TRBD2 on 5 matching bases. The chain's CDR3 is CATSRPGLSETQYF. CDR3 nucleotides: TGTGCCACCAGCAGACCGGGGTTATCCGAGACCCAGTACTTC.